This T cell receptor (beta chain) comes out of a study of blood T cells in healthy people across ages (dated by TCRdb to between 2014 and 2017). For the wider study: In model experiments, template switching captured about one uniquely barcoded TCR beta cDNA molecule for every two T cells. To track age-related changes in TCR beta repertoire diversity, the study relied on deep sequencing normalized with unique cDNA molecular identifiers. The donors were split into four age groups: young (average about 15 years), middle-aged (around 40), aged (roughly 65) and long-lived (under 90). To avoid experimental bias, donors of different ages were spread randomly across the sequencing lanes. Using the same blood draw, the study looked at two additional independent replicas of 1 million unique cDNA reads for two donors, one aged 18 to 30 and the other aged 80 or older. Here is what the overall study found, with its caveats: Compared with the aged group, the long-lived group had more naive CD4+ T cells, fewer expanded clones and increased TCR diversity, suggesting age selection. As age increased, observed TCR beta diversity per million T cells dropped in a roughly linear way, and a significant reduction was already evident by age around 41. Estimates of total diversity based on one million sequenced T cells were considered lower bounds and underestimates. The CMV infection status of donors was not known, potentially confounding age-related changes in expanded clonotypes. Observed TCR beta diversity correlated strongly with the percentage of naive T cells measured by flow cytometry. Bulk unsorted PBMC profiling prevented conclusive comparison of naive and antigen-experienced compartments.

Libraries were made using 5' RACE. Sequencing was carried out with an Illumina HiSeq 2500. A second roughly 7 to 12 cycle PCR used a sample-barcoded 5' primer and a J-beta primer mix. A template-switch 5' adaptor carrying 12 random nucleotides introduced a unique molecular identifier onto each TCR beta cDNA molecule. At least 3 million CDR3-containing paired-end reads were obtained from each sample. First-strand cDNA synthesis was performed from all RNA using the Mint cDNA synthesis kit, with priming by a TRBC-specific oligonucleotide. After uracil-DNA glycosylase treatment, a first 18-cycle PCR used universal primers M1SS and BC2_uni_R on all cDNA. For the original study's pipeline: For normalization, 1 million high-quality reads were randomly selected from each sample, with every read carrying a distinct molecular identifier. Reads sharing molecular identifiers were discarded rather than binned into consensus sequences. MiTCR, set to a Q25 quality threshold and the strictest error-elimination algorithm, was used for CDR3 identification, clonotype clustering and error correction. A nonparametric unseen species model with Euler transformation was used to estimate lower-bound total TCR beta diversity. TCRdb reprocessing: public reads trimmed at Q25 with fastp, clones called with MiXCR, in-frame beta chains kept. Each entry is one CDR3 protein sequence, shown with its most common DNA and genes. V and J calls and clone size were set by TCRdb, not the authors. The table for this sample lists more than 800,000 distinct CDR3 sequences; 29% of them were counted only once. 17% of the sample is held by the ten biggest clonotypes.

The approximately 39 donors, aged roughly 6 to 95 years, were systemically healthy Caucasian individuals from Russia. Approximately 9 milliliters of peripheral blood were collected from each donor into EDTA-treated Vacutainer tubes. Ficoll-Paque density-gradient centrifugation was used to isolate PBMCs, with at least 6.5 million per sample. Total RNA, at least 6 micrograms per sample, was extracted from PBMCs with Trizol reagent. The percentages of naive CD45RAhigh/CD27high T cells were determined by flow cytometry on a PBMC aliquot from every donor. CDR1 is given as SGHTA and CDR2 as FQGNSA, both from the germline V gene. The CDR3 runs 13 amino acids, cysteine and phenylalanine included. The read is trimmed to its CDR3 DNA, 39 bases read in frame from base 1. The germline ends are 10 bases apart after V is trimmed by 9 bases and J by 1 base. This clonotype was detected many times. Its target antigen remains unknown. No clone much larger than this one lies a single base away; base qualities are absent.

Sequencing used blood. The clonotype comes from a woman older than 75 in good health. The V and J genes are TRBV7-2 and TRBJ2-1, with the D gene not clear enough to name. CDR3 protein: CASVFGSYNEQFF. The DNA sequence follows: TGTGCCAGTGTTTTTGGGTCCTACAATGAGCAGTTCTTC.